This TCR beta chain was recorded in a study of control samples from healthy donors and cancer patients. Method: immunoSEQ multiplex PCR; TCRdb's copy keeps in-frame clones and lacks some. The data contain approximately 100,000 clones, roughly 89% of them singletons. V shed 5 bases and J shed 5 bases, with 9 bases lying between them. The CDR3 spans 13 residues. The sequence was obtained from a man younger than 45 in good health. V is TRBV12-3 or TRBV12-4 and J is TRBJ2-2; D is unresolved. Sequencing was done on a sample of blood. CDR3 protein: CASSHYRTGELFF. The CDR3 coding sequence is TGTGCCAGCAGTCATTACAGAACCGGGGAGCTGTTTTTT.